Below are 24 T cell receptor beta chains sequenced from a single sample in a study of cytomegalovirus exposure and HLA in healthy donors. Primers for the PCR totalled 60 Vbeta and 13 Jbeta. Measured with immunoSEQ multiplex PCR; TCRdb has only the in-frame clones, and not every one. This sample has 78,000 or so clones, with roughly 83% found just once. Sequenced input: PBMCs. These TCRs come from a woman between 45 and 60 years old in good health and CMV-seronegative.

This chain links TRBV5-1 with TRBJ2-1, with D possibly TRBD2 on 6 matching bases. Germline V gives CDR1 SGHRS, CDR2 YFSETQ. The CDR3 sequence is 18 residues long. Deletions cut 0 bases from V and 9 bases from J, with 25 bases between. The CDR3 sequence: CASSLDLQAGLAPREQFF. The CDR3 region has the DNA TGCGCCAGCAGCTTGGACCTTCAGGCGGGACTCGCTCCCCGTGAGCAGTTCTTC.

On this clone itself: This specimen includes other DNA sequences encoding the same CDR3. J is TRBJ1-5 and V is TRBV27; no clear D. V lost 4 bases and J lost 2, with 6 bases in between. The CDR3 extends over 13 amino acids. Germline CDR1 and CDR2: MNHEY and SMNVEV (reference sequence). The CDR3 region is CASSSGGNQPQHF. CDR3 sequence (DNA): TGTGCCAGCAGTTCCGGAGGCAATCAGCCCCAGCATTTT.

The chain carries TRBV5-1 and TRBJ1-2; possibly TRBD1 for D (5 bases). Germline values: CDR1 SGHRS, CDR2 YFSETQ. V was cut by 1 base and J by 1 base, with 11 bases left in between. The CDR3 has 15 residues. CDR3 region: CASSLIGGVNYGYTF. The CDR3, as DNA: TGCGCCAGCAGCTTGATCGGGGGAGTTAACTATGGCTACACCTTC.

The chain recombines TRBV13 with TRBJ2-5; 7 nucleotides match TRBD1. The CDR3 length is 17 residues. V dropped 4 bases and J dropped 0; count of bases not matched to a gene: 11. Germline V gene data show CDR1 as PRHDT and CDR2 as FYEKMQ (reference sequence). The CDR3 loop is CASSSSWDSLYQETQYF. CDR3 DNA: TGTGCCAGCAGCTCCTCCTGGGACAGCTTGTACCAAGAGACCCAGTACTTC.

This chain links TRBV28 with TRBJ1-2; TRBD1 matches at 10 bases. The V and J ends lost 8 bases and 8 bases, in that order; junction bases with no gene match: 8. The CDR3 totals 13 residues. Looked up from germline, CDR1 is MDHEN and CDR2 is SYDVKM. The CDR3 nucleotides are TGTGCCAGCGGGTCCGACAGGGGGCGAGGCTACACCTTC. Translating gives CASGSDRGRGYTF.

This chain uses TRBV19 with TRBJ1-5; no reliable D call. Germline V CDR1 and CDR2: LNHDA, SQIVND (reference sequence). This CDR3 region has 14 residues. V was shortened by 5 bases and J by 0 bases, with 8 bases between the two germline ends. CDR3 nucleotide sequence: TGTGCCAGTAGTGCCGGTAATAGCAATCAGCCCCAGCATTTT. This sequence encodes CASSAGNSNQPQHF.

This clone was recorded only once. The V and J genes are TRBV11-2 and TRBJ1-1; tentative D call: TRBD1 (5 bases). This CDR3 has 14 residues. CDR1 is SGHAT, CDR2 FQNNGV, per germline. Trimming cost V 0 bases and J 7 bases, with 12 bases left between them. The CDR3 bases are TGTGCCAGCAGCTTAGATCAGGGAACCAGTGAAGCTTTCTTT. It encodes CASSLDQGTSEAFF.

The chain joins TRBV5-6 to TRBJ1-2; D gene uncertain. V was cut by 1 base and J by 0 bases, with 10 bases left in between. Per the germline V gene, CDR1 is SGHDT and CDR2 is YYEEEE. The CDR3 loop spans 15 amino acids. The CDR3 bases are TGTGCCAGCAGCTTGCTAGCAGAGGCTAACTATGGCTACACCTTC. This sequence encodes CASSLLAEANYGYTF. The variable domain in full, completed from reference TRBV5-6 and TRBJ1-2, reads DAGVTQSPTHLIKTRGQQVTLRCSPKSGHDTVSWYQQALGQGPQFIFQYYEEEERQRGNFPDRFSGHQFPNYSSELNVNALLLGDSALYLCASSLLAEANYGYTFGSGTRLTVV.

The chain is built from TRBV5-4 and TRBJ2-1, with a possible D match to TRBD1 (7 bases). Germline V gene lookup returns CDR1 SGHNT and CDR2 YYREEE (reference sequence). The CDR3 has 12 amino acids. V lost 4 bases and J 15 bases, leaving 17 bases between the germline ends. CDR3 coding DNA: TGTGCCAGCAGCCCGGAGGGGGCCGTTGCGTTCTTC. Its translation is CASSPEGAVAFF.

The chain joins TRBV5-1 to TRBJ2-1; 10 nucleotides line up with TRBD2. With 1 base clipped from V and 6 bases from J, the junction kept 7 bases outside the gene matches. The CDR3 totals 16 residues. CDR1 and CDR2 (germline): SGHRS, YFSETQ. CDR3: CASSLSASGSLNEQFF. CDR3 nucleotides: TGCGCCAGCAGCTTGTCGGCTAGCGGGAGTCTCAATGAGCAGTTCTTC.

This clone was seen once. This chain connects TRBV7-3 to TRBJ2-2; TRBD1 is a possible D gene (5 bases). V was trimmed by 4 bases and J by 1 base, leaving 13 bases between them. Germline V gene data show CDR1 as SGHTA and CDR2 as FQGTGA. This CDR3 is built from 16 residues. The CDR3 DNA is TGTGCCAGCAGCTCTCTGATACAGGAGAACACCGGGGAGCTGTTTTTT. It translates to CASSSLIQENTGELFF.

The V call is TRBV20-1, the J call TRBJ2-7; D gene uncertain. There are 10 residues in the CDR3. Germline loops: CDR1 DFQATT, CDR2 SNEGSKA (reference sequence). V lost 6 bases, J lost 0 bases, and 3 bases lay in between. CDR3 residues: CSALSYEQYF. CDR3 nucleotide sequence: TGCAGTGCCCTCTCCTACGAGCAGTACTTC.

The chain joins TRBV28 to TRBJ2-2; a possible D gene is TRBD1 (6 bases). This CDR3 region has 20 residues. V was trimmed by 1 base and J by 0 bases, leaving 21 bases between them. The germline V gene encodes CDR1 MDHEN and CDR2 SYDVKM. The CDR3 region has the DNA TGTGCCAGCAGTTTATTTATCTGGGTAGGGCAGGGGCCGAACACCGGGGAGCTGTTTTTT. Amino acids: CASSLFIWVGQGPNTGELFF.

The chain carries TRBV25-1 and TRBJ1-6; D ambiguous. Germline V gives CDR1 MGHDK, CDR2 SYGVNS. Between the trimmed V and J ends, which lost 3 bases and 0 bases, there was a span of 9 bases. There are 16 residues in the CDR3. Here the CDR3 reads CASSEASGSYNSPLHF. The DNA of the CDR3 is TGTGCCAGCAGTGAGGCTTCGGGCTCCTATAATTCACCCCTCCACTTT. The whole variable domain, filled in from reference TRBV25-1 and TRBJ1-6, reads EADIYQTPRYLVIGTGKKITLECSQTMGHDKMYWYQQDPGMELHLIHYSYGVNSTEKGDLSSESTVSRIRTEHFPLTLESARPSHTSQYLCASSEASGSYNSPLHFGNGTRLTVT.

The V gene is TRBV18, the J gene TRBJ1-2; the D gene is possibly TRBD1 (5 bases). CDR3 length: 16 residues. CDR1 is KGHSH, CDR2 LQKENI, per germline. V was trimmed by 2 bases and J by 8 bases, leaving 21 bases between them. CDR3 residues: CASSPRQGVLFGGYTF. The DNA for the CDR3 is TGTGCCAGCTCACCAAGGCAGGGTGTCTTGTTTGGGGGCTACACCTTC.

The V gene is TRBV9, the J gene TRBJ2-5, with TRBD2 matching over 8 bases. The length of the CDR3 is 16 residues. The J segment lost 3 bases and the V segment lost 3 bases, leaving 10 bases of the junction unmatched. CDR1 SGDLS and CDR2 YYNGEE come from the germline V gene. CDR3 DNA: TGTGCCAGCAGCGAAGGGCTAGCGGGTACCGAAGAGACCCAGTACTTC. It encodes CASSEGLAGTEETQYF.

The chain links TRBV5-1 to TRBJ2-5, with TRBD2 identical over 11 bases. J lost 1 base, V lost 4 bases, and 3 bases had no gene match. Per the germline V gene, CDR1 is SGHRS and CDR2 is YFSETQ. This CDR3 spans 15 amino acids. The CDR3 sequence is CASSVGTSGQETQYF. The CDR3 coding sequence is TGCGCCAGCAGCGTAGGGACTAGCGGCCAAGAGACCCAGTACTTC.

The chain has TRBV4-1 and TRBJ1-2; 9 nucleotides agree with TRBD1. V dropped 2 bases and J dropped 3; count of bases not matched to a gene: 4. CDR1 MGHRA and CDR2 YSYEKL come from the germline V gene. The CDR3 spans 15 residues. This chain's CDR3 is CASSQLGQGYYGYTF. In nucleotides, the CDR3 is TGCGCCAGCAGCCAATTGGGACAGGGATACTATGGCTACACCTTC.

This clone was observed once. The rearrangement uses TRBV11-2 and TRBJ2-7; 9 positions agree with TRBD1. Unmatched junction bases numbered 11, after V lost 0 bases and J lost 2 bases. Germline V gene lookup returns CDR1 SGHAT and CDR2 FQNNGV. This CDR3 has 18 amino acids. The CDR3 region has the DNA TGTGCCAGCAGCTTAGATGGACCCGGGACAGGGTTAGCCTACGAGCAGTACTTC. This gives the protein CASSLDGPGTGLAYEQYF.

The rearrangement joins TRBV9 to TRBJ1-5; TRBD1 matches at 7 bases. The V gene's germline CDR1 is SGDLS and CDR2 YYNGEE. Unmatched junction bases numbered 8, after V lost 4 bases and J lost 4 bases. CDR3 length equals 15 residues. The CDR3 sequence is CASSFSGTANQPQHF. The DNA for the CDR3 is TGTGCCAGCAGCTTCTCCGGGACAGCAAATCAGCCCCAGCATTTT.

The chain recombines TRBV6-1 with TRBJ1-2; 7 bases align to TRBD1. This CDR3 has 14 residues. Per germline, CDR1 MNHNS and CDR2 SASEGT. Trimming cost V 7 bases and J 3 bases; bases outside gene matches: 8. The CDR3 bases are TGTGCCAGCATAGCTCTACAGGGGTACTATGGCTACACCTTC. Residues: CASIALQGYYGYTF.

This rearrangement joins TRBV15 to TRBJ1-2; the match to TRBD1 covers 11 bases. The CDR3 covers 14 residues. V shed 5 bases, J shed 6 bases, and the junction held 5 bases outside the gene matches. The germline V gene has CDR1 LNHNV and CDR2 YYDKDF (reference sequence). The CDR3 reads CATSSGQGANGYTF. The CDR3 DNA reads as TGTGCCACCAGCTCCGGACAGGGGGCGAATGGCTACACCTTC.

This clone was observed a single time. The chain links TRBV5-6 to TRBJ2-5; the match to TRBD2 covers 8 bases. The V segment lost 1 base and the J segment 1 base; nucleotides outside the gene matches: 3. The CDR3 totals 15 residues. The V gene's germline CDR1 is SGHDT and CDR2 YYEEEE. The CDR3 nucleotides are TGTGCCAGCAGCTTGTTCGGACTAGCCCAAGAGACCCAGTACTTC. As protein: CASSLFGLAQETQYF. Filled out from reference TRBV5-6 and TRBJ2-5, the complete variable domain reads DAGVTQSPTHLIKTRGQQVTLRCSPKSGHDTVSWYQQALGQGPQFIFQYYEEEERQRGNFPDRFSGHQFPNYSSELNVNALLLGDSALYLCASSLFGLAQETQYFGPGTRLLVL.

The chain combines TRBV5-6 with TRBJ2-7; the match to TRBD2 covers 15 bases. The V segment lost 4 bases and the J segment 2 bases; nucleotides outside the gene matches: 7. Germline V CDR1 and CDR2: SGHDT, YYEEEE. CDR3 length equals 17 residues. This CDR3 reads CASSMGGLAGGPYEQYF. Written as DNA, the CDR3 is TGTGCCAGCAGCATGGGCGGACTAGCGGGAGGGCCCTACGAGCAGTACTTC. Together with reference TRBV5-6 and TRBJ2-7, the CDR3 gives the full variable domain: DAGVTQSPTHLIKTRGQQVTLRCSPKSGHDTVSWYQQALGQGPQFIFQYYEEEERQRGNFPDRFSGHQFPNYSSELNVNALLLGDSALYLCASSMGGLAGGPYEQYFGPGTRLTVT.